This TCR beta chain was profiled in a study of OX40 agonist ivuxolimab in advanced cancers. Broader study findings: Some patients who did not respond also had low normalized T-cell clonal expansion.

Notes on this clone: Its antigen remains unidentified.

Here immunoSEQ multiplex PCR was the method, and the copy in TCRdb shows in-frame clones only, minus some. Among 55,000 to 65,000 clones listed, around 93% were seen once. The ends lost 6 bases at V and 1 base at J; junction bases unmatched: 6. Germline-derived CDR1 and CDR2 are SNHLY and FYNNEI. This CDR3 comprises 16 residues. The starting material was CD4+ or CD8+ T cells sorted from blood, obtained in a trial of the OX40 agonist ivuxolimab. This chain connects TRBV2 to TRBJ1-4; 9 nucleotides match TRBD1. The clonotype originates from an adult with an advanced solid tumor such as melanoma, head and neck, liver or kidney cancer. The CDR3, as DNA: TGTGCCAGCAGACGACAGGGGGTAGGAACTAATGAAAAACTGTTTTTT. Its translation: CASRRQGVGTNEKLFF.